Listed here is a single T cell receptor beta chain. Antigen: not known. The source of the sample is a study of STAT5B mutations in CD4+ large granular lymphocyte leukemia. General study results and limits: Top patient clones used TRBV06 genes more often: 8/27 versus 2/35 in controls. Without putative leukemic clones, patient CD4-sorted repertoires remained more clonal than healthy CD4+ repertoires.

Buffy coats from healthy blood donors served as controls. Trimming removed 1 base at V and 5 bases at J, with 9 bases between. Germline V gene data show CDR1 as SGHTA and CDR2 as FQGNSA. This CDR3 is 14 amino acids long. Original processing notes: Lowest detectable productive clonotype frequency was 2.59 x 10-5. Clones were sequenced by immunoSEQ multiplex PCR, and TCRdb holds only the in-frame ones, with some missing. V, J and clone size were drawn from that table, and D and trimming were deduced from the DNA. The table has around 48,000 clones, roughly 70% seen once; the top ten hold roughly 1.4%. The rearrangement uses TRBV7-2 and TRBJ2-1; D not certain. The material sequenced was CD4+ T cells from blood buffy coats. The sequence was obtained from a human donor in good health. The CDR3 reads CASSLVSANNEQFF. Written as DNA, the CDR3 is TGTGCCAGCAGCTTAGTGAGTGCAAACAATGAGCAGTTCTTC. Using reference TRBV7-2 and TRBJ2-1 for the parts outside the CDR3, the full variable domain is GAGVSQSPSNKVTEKGKDVELRCDPISGHTALYWYRQSLGQGLEFLIYFQGNSAPDKSGLPSDRFSAERTGGSVSTLTIQRTQQEDSAVYLCASSLVSANNEQFFGPGTRLTVL.